This entry lists 17 T cell receptor beta chains sequenced from one sample in a study of human T cells and chemical hapten exposure (dated by TCRdb to 2020 to 2022). Libraries were constructed by RACE. Instrument on record: NextSeq 500. TCRdb trimmed the raw reads at Q25, called clones with MiXCR and kept productive beta chains. For every CDR3 protein sequence, its rows merge into one entry that carries the most common genes and DNA. In this sample the table shows tens of thousands of distinct CDR3 sequences, roughly 8% of which occur a single time. Jointly, the top ten make up approximately 2.9% of the sample. This sample's time point label indicates: healthy volunteer bleed at 2 weeks. Total RNA was isolated from unfractionated whole blood collected in Tempus Blood RNA tubes. Sequenced sample: whole blood. Receptors were obtained from a female donor in good health. Some clones in this sample may be carry-over from other donors' samples.

The rearrangement joins TRBV7-9 to TRBJ2-3, with 10 nucleotides matching TRBD2. J was trimmed by 0 bases and V by 5 bases; bases with no gene match: 8. The CDR3 contains 17 residues. CDR1 is SEHNR, CDR2 FQNEAQ, per germline (reference sequence). DNA for the CDR3: TGTGCCAGCAGCGCAGGGATGACTAGCGGGAGCACAGATACGCAGTATTTT. Protein product: CASSAGMTSGSTDTQYF.

The V gene is TRBV29-1, the J gene TRBJ2-3, with TRBD1 identical over 9 bases. Germline assignment: CDR1 SQVTM and CDR2 ANQGSEA. The CDR3 is made up of 13 amino acids. J lost 1 base, V lost 4 bases, and 0 bases had no gene match. The CDR3 loop reads CSVGTGGTDTQYF. CDR3 nucleotides: TGCAGCGTTGGGACAGGGGGCACAGATACGCAGTATTTT.

This chain links TRBV5-1 with TRBJ2-2; TRBD1 is a possible D gene (5 bases). The germline V gene encodes CDR1 SGHRS and CDR2 YFSETQ. The CDR3 sequence is 15 residues long. Trimming took 0 bases from V and 4 from J, leaving 10 bases between them. In nucleotides, the CDR3 is TGCGCCAGCAGCTTGGAAGGGGTTCCCACCGGGGAGCTGTTTTTT. Protein sequence: CASSLEGVPTGELFF.

Concerning this clonotype itself: A much larger clone differs by one base, so this may be a read error. This chain connects TRBV6-5 to TRBJ2-3; D perhaps matches TRBD2 (6 bases). The CDR3 length is 15 residues. Germline-derived CDR1 and CDR2 are MNHEY and SVGAGI. The CDR3 is CTSSYRSGSTDTQYF. The CDR3 region has the DNA TGTACCAGCAGTTACAGAAGCGGGAGCACAGATACGCAGTATTTT.

This clonotype was detected only once. The chain has TRBV28 and TRBJ2-7, with TRBD1 as a possible D gene (6 bases). Per the germline V gene, CDR1 is MDHEN and CDR2 is SYDVKM. CDR3 size: 16 residues. V was clipped by 3 bases and J by 4 bases, with 19 bases between them. CDR3 sequence reads: CASSLGAAVGLYEQYF. As DNA, the CDR3 is TGTGCCAGCAGTTTGGGGGCCGCTGTGGGCTTGTACGAGCAGTACTTC. Based on the CDR3 plus reference TRBV28 and TRBJ2-7, the full variable domain is DVKVTQSSRYLVKRTGEKVFLECVQDMDHENMFWYRQDPGLGLRLIYFSYDVKMKEKGDIPEGYSVSREKKERFSLILESASTNQTSMYLCASSLGAAVGLYEQYFGPGTRLTVT.

The chain is built from TRBV7-2 and TRBJ2-1; D unclear. The CDR3 extends over 13 amino acids. The ends were cut back, 6 bases at V and 6 bases at J, with 12 bases in the middle. Germline V lookup: CDR1 SGHTA, CDR2 FQGNSA. This chain's CDR3 is CASRQDSTNEQFF. The DNA of the CDR3 is TGTGCCAGCAGACAAGACTCCACCAATGAGCAGTTCTTC.

The chain uses TRBV5-5 and TRBJ2-2; TRBD1 matches 9 bases. This CDR3 is built from 16 residues. J gave up 3 bases and V 5 bases, and 8 bases lay outside the gene matches. CDR1 and CDR2 (germline): SGHKS, YYEKEE (reference sequence). In nucleotides, the CDR3 is TGTGCCAGCAGGCGGACAGGGGACGATTACACCGGGGAGCTGTTTTTT. Protein sequence: CASRRTGDDYTGELFF.

This clonotype was picked up many times. CDR3 DNA: TGCGCCAGCAGCCAAGTTCTCGGCGTTAGCACAGATACGCAGTATTTT. Its translation: CASSQVLGVSTDTQYF. The J gene is TRBJ2-3, the V gene TRBV4-1; D is uncertain. V shed 1 base and J shed 0 bases, with 11 bases lying between them. CDR1 is MGHRA and CDR2 is YSYEKL in the germline V gene. The CDR3 is 16 amino acids.

This clonotype occurred many times. The chain carries TRBV20-1 and TRBJ2-3; perhaps TRBD1 as D (5 bases). CDR1 is DFQATT, CDR2 SNEGSKA, per germline (reference sequence). The CDR3 extends over 12 amino acids. The CDR3 bases are TGCAGCTCCCAGTGGGGCCTGGATACGCAGTATTTT. This translates into CSSQWGLDTQYF.

This clonotype was recorded a few times. The chain recombines TRBV6-1 with TRBJ1-4; D gene unclear. Germline CDR1 is MNHNS and CDR2 is SASEGT. This CDR3 has 16 residues. Trimming took off 7 bases at V and 6 bases at J, with 21 bases between the two ends. The CDR3 loop is CASKDFEISMDEKLFF. CDR3 coding DNA: TGTGCCAGCAAGGACTTTGAAATTTCTATGGATGAAAAACTGTTTTTT.

As to this clonotype: A much bigger clone sits one base away, suggesting this may be a read error. V is TRBV29-1 and J is TRBJ1-5, with TRBD1 matching 7 bases. Germline CDR1 and CDR2: SQVTM and ANQGSEA. The CDR3 loop spans 13 amino acids. The CDR3 protein is CSFSQGSNQPQNF. CDR3 nucleotides: TGCAGCTTTTCACAGGGGAGCAATCAGCCCCAGAATTTT.

This clonotype was recorded a few times. The chain carries TRBV7-9 and TRBJ1-4, with D perhaps matching TRBD1 (5 bases). The CDR3 length is 13 residues. The V end was cut by 3 bases, the J end by 5 bases, with 7 bases between. Germline CDR1 SEHNR, CDR2 FQNEAQ (reference sequence). For the CDR3, the DNA is TGTGCCAGCAGCTTTCCAGGGAATGAAAAACTGTTTTTT. Translated, it gives CASSFPGNEKLFF.

The table lists this clonotype with a few counts. V gene TRBV7-8 combines with J gene TRBJ2-1; 11 nucleotides agree with TRBD2. In germline, CDR1 is SGHVS, CDR2 FQNEAQ. There are 18 residues in the CDR3. V lost 4 bases, J lost 2 bases, and 10 bases stayed unmatched. The DNA of the CDR3 is TGTGCCAGCAGCTCACCTCCGTCGACTAGCGGGACCTACAATGAGCAGTTCTTC. It yields the protein CASSSPPSTSGTYNEQFF.

Ten or more counts support this clonotype. The V call is TRBV5-1, the J call TRBJ2-1, with TRBD2 identical over 8 bases. Unmatched junction bases numbered 7, after V lost 4 bases and J lost 7 bases. CDR3 size: 14 residues. Germline V gene data show CDR1 as SGHRS and CDR2 as YFSETQ. CDR3 region: CASSIQLADNEQFF. The CDR3 nucleotides read TGCGCCAGCAGCATACAACTAGCGGATAATGAGCAGTTCTTC.

A few counts support this clonotype. DNA of the CDR3: TGTGCCAGTAGTTTGGGCGGCTCTTACAATGAGCAGTTCTTC. Translation gives CASSLGGSYNEQFF. The genes are TRBV19 and TRBJ2-1; D is unresolved. V was trimmed by 5 bases and J by 4 bases, leaving 12 bases between them. CDR1 LNHDA and CDR2 SQIVND come from the germline V gene (reference sequence). This CDR3 is 14 amino acids long. Full variable domain (remainder filled in from reference TRBV19 and TRBJ2-1): DGGITQSPKYLFRKEGQNVTLSCEQNLNHDAMYWYRQDPGQGLRLIYYSQIVNDFQKGDIAEGYSVSREKKESFPLTVTSAQKNPTAFYLCASSLGGSYNEQFFGPGTRLTVL.

The V call is TRBV6-1, the J call TRBJ1-2, with D perhaps matching TRBD1 (6 bases). V dropped 5 bases and J dropped 4 bases, with 11 bases sitting between them. From germline, CDR1 is MNHNS and CDR2 SASEGT. The CDR3 covers 13 residues. Here the CDR3 DNA reads TGTGCCAGCAGTACCCCAGGGGTCTATGGCTACACCTTC. Encoded protein: CASSTPGVYGYTF.

At least ten counts were recorded for this clonotype. This chain links TRBV20-1 with TRBJ2-5; no clear D gene. From germline, CDR1 is DFQATT and CDR2 SNEGSKA (reference sequence). The CDR3 loop spans 12 amino acids. V was shortened by 6 bases and J by 0 bases, with 8 bases between the two germline ends. The CDR3 loop is CSAAEYQETQYF. In DNA, the CDR3 is TGCAGTGCAGCCGAATACCAAGAGACCCAGTACTTC.